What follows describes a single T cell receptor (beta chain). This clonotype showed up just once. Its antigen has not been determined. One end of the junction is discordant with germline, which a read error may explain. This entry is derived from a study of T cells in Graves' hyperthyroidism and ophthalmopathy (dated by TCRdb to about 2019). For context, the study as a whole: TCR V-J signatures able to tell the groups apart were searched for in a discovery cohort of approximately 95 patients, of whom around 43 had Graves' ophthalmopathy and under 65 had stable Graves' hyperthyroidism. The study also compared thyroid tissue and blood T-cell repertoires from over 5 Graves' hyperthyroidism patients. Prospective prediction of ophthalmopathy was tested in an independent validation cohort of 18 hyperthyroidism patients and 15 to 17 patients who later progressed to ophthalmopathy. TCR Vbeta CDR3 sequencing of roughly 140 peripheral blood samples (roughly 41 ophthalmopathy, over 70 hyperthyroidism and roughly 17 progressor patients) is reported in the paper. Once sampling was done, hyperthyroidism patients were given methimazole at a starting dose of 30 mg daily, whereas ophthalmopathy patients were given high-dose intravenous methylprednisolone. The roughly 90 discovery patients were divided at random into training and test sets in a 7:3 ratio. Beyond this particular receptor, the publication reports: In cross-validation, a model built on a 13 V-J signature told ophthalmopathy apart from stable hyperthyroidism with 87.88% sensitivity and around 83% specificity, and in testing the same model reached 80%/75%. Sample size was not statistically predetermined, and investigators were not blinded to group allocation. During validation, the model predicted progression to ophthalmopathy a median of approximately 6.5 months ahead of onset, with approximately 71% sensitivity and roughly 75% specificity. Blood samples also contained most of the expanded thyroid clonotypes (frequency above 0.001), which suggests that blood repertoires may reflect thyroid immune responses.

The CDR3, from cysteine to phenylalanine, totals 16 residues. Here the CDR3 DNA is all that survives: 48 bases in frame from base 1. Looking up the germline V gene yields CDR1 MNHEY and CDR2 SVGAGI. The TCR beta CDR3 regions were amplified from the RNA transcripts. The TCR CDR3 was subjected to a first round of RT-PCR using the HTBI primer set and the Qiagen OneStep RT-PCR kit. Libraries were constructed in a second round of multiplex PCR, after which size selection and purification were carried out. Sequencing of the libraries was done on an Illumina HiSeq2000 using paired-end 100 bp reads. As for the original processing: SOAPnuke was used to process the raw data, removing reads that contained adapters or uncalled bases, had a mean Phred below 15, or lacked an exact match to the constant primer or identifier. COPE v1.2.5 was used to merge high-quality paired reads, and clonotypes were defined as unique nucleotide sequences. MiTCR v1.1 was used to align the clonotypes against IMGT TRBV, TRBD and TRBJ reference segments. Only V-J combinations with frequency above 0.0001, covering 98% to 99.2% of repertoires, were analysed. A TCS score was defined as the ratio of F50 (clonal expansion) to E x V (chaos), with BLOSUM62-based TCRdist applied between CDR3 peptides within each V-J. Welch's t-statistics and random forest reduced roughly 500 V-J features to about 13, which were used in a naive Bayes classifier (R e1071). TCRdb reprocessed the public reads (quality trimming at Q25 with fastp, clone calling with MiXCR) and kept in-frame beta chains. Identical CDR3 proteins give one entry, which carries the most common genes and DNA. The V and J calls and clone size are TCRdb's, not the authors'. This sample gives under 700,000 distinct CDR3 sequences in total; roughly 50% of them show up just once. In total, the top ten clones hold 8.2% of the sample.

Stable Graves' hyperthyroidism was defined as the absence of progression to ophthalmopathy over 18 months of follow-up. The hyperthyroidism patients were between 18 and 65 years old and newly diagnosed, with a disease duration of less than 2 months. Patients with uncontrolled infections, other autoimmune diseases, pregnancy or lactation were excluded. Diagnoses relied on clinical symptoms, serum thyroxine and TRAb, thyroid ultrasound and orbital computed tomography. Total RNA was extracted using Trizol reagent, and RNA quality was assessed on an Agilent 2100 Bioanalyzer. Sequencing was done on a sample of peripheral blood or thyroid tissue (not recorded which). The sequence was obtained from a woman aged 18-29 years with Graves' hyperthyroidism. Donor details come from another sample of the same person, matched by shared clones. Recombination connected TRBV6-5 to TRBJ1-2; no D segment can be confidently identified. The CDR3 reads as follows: CAISYSSSGIGYGYTF. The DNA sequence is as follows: TGTGCCATCAGTTACTCATCCTCGGGGATTGGCTATGGCTACACCTTC.